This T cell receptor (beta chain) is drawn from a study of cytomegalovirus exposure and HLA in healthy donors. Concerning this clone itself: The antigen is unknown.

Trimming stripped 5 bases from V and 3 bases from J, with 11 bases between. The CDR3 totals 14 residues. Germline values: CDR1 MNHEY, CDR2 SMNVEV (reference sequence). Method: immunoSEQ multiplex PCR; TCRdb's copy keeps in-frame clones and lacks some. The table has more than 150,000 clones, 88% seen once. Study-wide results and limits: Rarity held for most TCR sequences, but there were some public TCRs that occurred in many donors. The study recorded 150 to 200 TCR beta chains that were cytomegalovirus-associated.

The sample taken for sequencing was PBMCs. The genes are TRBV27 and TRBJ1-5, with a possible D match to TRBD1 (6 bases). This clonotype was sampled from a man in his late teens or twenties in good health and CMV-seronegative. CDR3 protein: CASSRPGANQPQHF. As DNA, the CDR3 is TGTGCCAGCAGTAGACCAGGGGCCAATCAGCCCCAGCATTTT.